Below are 2 T cell receptor beta chains sequenced from a single sample in a study of T cells in Graves' hyperthyroidism and ophthalmopathy. Amplification yielded TCR beta CDR3 regions, with RNA transcripts as the source. Primed by the HTBI set, a first-round RT-PCR was run on the TCR CDR3. A single record per CDR3 protein comes from TCRdb applying MiXCR to the multiplex PCR reads. The sample has under 400,000 distinct CDR3 sequences; approximately 13% are singletons. Source material: blood. Every receptor here comes from a woman between 18 and 29 years old with Graves' hyperthyroidism.

The table lists this clonotype with many counts. The V gene is TRBV19, the J gene TRBJ2-2; the D call may be TRBD1 or TRBD2 (5 bases each). Germline V gene lookup returns CDR1 LNHDA and CDR2 SQIVND (reference sequence). Trimming removed 10 bases at V and 2 bases at J, with 17 bases between. The CDR3 has 15 residues. The CDR3 protein is CATRFGTINTGELFF. The CDR3 nucleotides are TGTGCCACCAGATTTGGGACCATAAACACCGGGGAGCTGTTTTTT.

The chain recombines TRBV19 with TRBJ1-2; D is perhaps TRBD1 (6 bases). V was pared by 10 bases and J by 4 bases, with 19 bases between. The CDR3 is made up of 14 amino acids. In germline, CDR1 is LNHDA, CDR2 SQIVND (reference sequence). The CDR3 coding sequence is TGTGCCACCCTGGGGGCCTCGGTGGGCTATGGCTACACCTTC. Translation: CATLGASVGYGYTF.